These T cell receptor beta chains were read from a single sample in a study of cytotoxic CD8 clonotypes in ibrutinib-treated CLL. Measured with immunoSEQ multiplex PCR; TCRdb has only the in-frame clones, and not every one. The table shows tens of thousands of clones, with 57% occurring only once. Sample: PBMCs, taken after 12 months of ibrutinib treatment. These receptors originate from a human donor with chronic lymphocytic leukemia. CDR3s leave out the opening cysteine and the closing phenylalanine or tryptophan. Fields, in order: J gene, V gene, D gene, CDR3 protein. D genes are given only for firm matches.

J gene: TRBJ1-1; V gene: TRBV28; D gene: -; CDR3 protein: ASSYGRTEAF
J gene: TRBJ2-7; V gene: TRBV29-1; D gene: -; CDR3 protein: SVLFRGSLYEQY
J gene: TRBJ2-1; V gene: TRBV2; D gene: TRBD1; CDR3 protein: ASTEGQGPYNEQF
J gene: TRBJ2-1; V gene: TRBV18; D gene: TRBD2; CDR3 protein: ASSPISTSGRSSYNEQF
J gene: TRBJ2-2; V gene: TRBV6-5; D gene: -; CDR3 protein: ASSPSGELF
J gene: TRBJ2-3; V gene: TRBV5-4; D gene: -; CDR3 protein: ASSLTGGFGTSS
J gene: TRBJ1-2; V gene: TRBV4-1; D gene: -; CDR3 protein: ASSQVQGGASNYGYT
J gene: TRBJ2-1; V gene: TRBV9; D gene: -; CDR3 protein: ASSVGLYPAYNEQF
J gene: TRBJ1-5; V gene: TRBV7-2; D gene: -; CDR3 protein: ASSLPGTQPQH
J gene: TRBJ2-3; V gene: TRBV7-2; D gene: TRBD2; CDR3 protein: ASSPRLADTQY
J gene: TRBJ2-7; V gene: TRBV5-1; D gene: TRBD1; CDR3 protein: ASSSTGDLYEQY
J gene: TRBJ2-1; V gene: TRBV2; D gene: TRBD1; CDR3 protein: ASSRQGGSYNEQF
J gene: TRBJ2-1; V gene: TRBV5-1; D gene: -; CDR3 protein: ASSQAWGGDEQF